The table lists the clone carrying this T cell receptor (beta chain) with a few counts. Antigen specificity is unknown. The primer mix had 60 Vbeta and 13 Jbeta primers. TCRdb's table, derived via immunoSEQ multiplex PCR, lists solely in-frame clones and lacks some. The sample lists roughly 110,000 clones, 65% to 80% occurring once. CDR1 and CDR2 (germline): ENHRY, SYGVKD. Trimming removed 3 bases at V and 0 bases at J, with 3 bases between. The CDR3 is 12 amino acids. This sample stems from a study of cytomegalovirus exposure and HLA in healthy donors. General observations from the study: Presence/absence analysis assumed near-uniform sequencing depth across donors. Under in vitro conditions, three CMV-associated chains were confirmed as specific for CMV antigens. CMV serostatus was the only recorded immune exposure for donors. It was reported that the classifier diagnosed cytomegalovirus status with high specificity and sensitivity in both the original and validation cohorts.

This rearrangement joins TRBV10-3 to TRBJ2-7, with no clear D. The sample taken for sequencing was PBMCs. The source is a woman between 50 and 59 years old in good health and CMV-seropositive. The CDR3 sequence is CAISDSSYEQYF. The DNA of the CDR3 is TGTGCCATCAGTGACAGCTCCTACGAGCAGTACTTC.